The clone carrying this TCR beta chain was seen repeatedly, ten times or more. TCRdb re-analysed the 5' RACE reads in MiXCR, keeping a single row per CDR3 protein. The sample yields about 560,000 distinct CDR3 sequences, approximately 15% seen once. Trimming removed 4 bases from V and 6 bases from J; junction bases left unmatched: 7. Germline lookup yields CDR1 SGHRS and CDR2 YFSETQ. This CDR3 comprises 15 residues. This specimen belongs to a study of T-cell memory formation after mild COVID-19. The rearrangement joins TRBV5-1 to TRBJ2-3, with 11 positions matching TRBD2. Sequenced material: PBMCs or a T cell subset sorted from them (not recorded which). The receptor was derived from an adult woman who had mild COVID-19 (a few samples of this study predate the infection). Cell type and time point are not known. CDR3 region: CASSGGLAAGDTQYF. Here the CDR3 DNA reads TGCGCCAGCAGCGGGGGACTAGCGGCAGGCGATACGCAGTATTTT.